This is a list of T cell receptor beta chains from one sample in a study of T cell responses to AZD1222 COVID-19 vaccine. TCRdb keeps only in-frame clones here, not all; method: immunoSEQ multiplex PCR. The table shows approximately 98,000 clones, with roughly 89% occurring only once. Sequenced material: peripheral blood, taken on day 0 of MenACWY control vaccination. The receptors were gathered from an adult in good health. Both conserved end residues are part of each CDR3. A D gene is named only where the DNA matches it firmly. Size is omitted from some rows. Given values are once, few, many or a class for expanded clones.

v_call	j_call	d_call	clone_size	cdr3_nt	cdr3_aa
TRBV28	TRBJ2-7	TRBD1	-	TGTGCCAGCAGTCTAGAGAGGACAGGGAGCTACGAGCAGTACTTC	CASSLERTGSYEQYF
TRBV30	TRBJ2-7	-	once	TGTGCCTGGAGTGTAGGAGGGGTTTCTAACGAGCAGTACTTC	CAWSVGGVSNEQYF
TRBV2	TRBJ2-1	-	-	TGTGCCAGCAGTGAAAGCAGGGACAATGAGCAGTTCTTC	CASSESRDNEQFF
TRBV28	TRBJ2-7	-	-	TGTGCCAGCGCCTCTGGGGGTACATACGAGCAGTACTTC	CASASGGTYEQYF
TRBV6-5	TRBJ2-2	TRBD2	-	TGTGCCAGCAGTTACTGGACTAGCGTCACCGGGGAGCTGTTTTTT	CASSYWTSVTGELFF
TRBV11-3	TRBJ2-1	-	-	TGTGCCAGCGGCTTGGGACTTTACAATGAGCAGTTCTTC	CASGLGLYNEQFF
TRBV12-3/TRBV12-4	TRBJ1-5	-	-	TGTGCCAGCAGTTTGGACAATCAGCCCCAGCATTTT	CASSLDNQPQHF
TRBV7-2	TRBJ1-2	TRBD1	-	TGTGCCACCGACAGGGGGCGCGTGGGCGGCTACACCTTC	CATDRGRVGGYTF
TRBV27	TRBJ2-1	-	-	TGTGCCAGCAGTTTATGGGGGCGGGACAGCGTCTCCTACAATGAGCAGTTCTTC	CASSLWGRDSVSYNEQFF
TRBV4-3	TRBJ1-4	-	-	TGCGCCAGCAGCCATGGGGCTTTTAATGAAAAACTGTTTTTT	CASSHGAFNEKLFF
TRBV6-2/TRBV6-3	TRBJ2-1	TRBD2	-	TGTGCCAGCAGTCTTCGGGGGGGCTCCTACAATGAGCAGTTCTTC	CASSLRGGSYNEQFF
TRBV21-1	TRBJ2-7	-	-	TGTGCCAGCAGCAGACCTTGGGACAGGGGGCGCGGCGAGCAGTACTTC	CASSRPWDRGRGEQYF
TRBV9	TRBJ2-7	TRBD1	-	TGTGCCAGCAGCGTAGCCGGGACAGGGAGAAACGAGCAGTACTTC	CASSVAGTGRNEQYF
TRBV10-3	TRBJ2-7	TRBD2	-	TGTGCCATCACGCCAGCGGGGGGTAACGAGCAGTACTTC	CAITPAGGNEQYF
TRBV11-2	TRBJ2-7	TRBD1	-	TGTGCCAGCAGCATAACCCCGGGACAGAAGTACTTC	CASSITPGQKYF
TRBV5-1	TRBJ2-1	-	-	TGCGCCAGCAGCATCGGACCAAGCTCCTACAATGAGCAGTTCTTC	CASSIGPSSYNEQFF
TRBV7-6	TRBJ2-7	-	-	TGTGCCAGCAGCTCCTCCTCCGGGACGGTCTCCTACGAGCAGTACTTC	CASSSSSGTVSYEQYF
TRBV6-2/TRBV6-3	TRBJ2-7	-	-	TGTGCCAGCAGTTACTCGTTAACCTACGAGCAGTACTTC	CASSYSLTYEQYF
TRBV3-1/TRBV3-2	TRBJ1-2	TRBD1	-	TGTGCCAGCAGTTCTATGACAGGGAAGAGTGGCTACACCTTC	CASSSMTGKSGYTF
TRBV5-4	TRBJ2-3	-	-	TGTGCCAGCAGCTTGGCCCAACCCAATACGCAGTATTTT	CASSLAQPNTQYF
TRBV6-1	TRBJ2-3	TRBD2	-	TGTGCCAGCAGTGAAGCGACTAGCGGGGGGGACACGCAGTATTTT	CASSEATSGGDTQYF
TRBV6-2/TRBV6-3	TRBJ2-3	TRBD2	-	TGTGCCAGCAGTGCTCTAGCGGGGGCCACAGATACGCAGTATTTT	CASSALAGATDTQYF
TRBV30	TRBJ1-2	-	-	TGTGCCTGGAGGGGACACCCGGGAAACTATGGCTACACCTTC	CAWRGHPGNYGYTF
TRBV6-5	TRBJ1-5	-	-	TGTGCCAGCAGTTACAGTAGCAATCAGCCCCAGCATTTT	CASSYSSNQPQHF
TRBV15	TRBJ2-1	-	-	TGTGCCACCAAGGGTTCGGAATCCTACAATGAGCAGTTCTTC	CATKGSESYNEQFF
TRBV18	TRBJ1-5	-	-	TGTGCCAGCTCACGAGGGACGGATTATAGCAATCAGCCCCAGCATTTT	CASSRGTDYSNQPQHF
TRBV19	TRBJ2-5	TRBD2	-	TGTGCCAGTAGTATATCGACTAGCGGGGCTTCCCAAGAGACCCAGTACTTC	CASSISTSGASQETQYF
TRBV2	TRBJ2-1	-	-	TGTGCCAGCAGTAGGGCAGGGGTGGACAATGAGCAGTTCTTC	CASSRAGVDNEQFF
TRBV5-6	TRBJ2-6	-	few	TGTGCCAGCAGCACGGAAGGGTACTCTGGGGCCAACGTCCTGACTTTC	CASSTEGYSGANVLTF
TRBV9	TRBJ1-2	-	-	TGTGCCAGCAGCGTAGCTCCCGCAGGGGCTAACTATGGCTACACCTTC	CASSVAPAGANYGYTF
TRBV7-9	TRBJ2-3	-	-	TGTGCCAGCACCCTTATAAGCACAGATACGCAGTATTTT	CASTLISTDTQYF
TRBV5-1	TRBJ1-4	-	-	TGCGCCAGCAGCGAACAGGGTCAGACTAATGAAAAACTGTTTTTT	CASSEQGQTNEKLFF
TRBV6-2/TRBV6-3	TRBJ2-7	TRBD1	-	TGTGCCAGCAGTTGGGACAGCAACTACGAGCAGTACTTC	CASSWDSNYEQYF
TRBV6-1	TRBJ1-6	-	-	TGTGCCAGCAGTGCTAGCTCCGGAGGGGGTAATTCACCCCTCCACTTT	CASSASSGGGNSPLHF
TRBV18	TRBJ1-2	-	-	TGTGCCAGCTCGCATCCGGACTATGGCTACACCTTC	CASSHPDYGYTF
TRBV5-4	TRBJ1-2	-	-	TGTGCCAGCAGCCCGTTAACAGGAAACTATGGCTACACCTTC	CASSPLTGNYGYTF
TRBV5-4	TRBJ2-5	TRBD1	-	TGTGCCAGCAGCTTGCCGGGGACAGGGGTAGAGACCCAGTACTTC	CASSLPGTGVETQYF
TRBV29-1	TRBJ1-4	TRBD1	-	TGCAGCGCGGAAGACAGGGAAGGGGAAAAACTGTTTTTT	CSAEDREGEKLFF
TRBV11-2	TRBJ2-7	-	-	TGTGCCAGCAGCGTACAGGAGAACTACGAGCAGTACTTC	CASSVQENYEQYF
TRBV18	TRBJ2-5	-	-	TGTGCCAGCTCACCGGCCGGGGGACTCAAAGAGACCCAGTACTTC	CASSPAGGLKETQYF